The text below deals with one T cell receptor beta chain. No antigen is known for it. Produced via immunoSEQ multiplex PCR; TCRdb's table is partial and in-frame only. The table records 90,000 or so clones, roughly 85% of them present only once. This sample stems from a study of cytomegalovirus exposure and HLA in healthy donors. Separate from the 666-subject first cohort, the roughly 120-subject validation cohort was the one that the donors belonged to. CDR1 is SGHVS and CDR2 is FQNEAQ in the germline V gene. The CDR3 has 16 amino acids. Trimming removed 3 bases from V and 3 bases from J; junction bases left unmatched: 8. Study observations and caveats: Within the 100 to 150 validation repertoires, first-cohort TCR clusters tended to co-occur, according to a later analysis. Confirmation in vitro established that a few CMV-associated chains were specific for CMV antigens.

The chain uses TRBV7-8 and TRBJ1-2; TRBD1 agrees at 9 bases. The receptor comes from a man aged 18 to 35 in good health and CMV-seropositive. The specimen sequenced was PBMCs. The CDR3 sequence is CASSFDSQGAHYGYTF. The CDR3 bases are TGTGCCAGCAGCTTCGACTCACAGGGGGCTCACTATGGCTACACCTTC. Drawing the rest from reference TRBV7-8 and TRBJ1-2, the complete variable domain is GAGVSQSPRYKVAKRGQDVALRCDPISGHVSLFWYQQALGQGPEFLTYFQNEAQLDKSGLPSDRFFAERPEGSVSTLKIQRTQQEDSAVYLCASSFDSQGAHYGYTFGSGTRLTVV.